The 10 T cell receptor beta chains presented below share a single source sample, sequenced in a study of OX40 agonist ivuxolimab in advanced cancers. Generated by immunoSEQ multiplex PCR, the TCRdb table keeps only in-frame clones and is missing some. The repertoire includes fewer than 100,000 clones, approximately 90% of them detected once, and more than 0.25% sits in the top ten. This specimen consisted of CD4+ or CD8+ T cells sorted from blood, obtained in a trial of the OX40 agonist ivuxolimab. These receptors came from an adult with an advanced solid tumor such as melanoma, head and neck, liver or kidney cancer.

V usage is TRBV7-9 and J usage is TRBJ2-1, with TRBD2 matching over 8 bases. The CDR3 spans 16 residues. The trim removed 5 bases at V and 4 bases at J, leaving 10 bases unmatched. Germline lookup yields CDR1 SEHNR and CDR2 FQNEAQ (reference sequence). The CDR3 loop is CASSPGRGLVYNEQFF. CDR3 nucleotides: TGTGCCAGCAGCCCAGGACGGGGACTAGTGTACAATGAGCAGTTCTTC. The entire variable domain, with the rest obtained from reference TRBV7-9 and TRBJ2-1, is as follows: DTGVSQNPRHKITKRGQNVTFRCDPISEHNRLYWYRQTLGQGPEFLTYFQNEAQLEKSRLLSDRFSAERPKGSFSTLEIQRTEQGDSAMYLCASSPGRGLVYNEQFFGPGTRLTVL.

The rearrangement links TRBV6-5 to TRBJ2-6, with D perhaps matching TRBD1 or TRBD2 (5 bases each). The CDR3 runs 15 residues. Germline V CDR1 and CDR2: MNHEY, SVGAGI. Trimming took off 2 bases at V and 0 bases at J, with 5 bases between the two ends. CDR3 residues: CASSYGTSGANVLTF. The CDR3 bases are TGTGCCAGCAGTTACGGGACCTCTGGGGCCAACGTCCTGACTTTC.

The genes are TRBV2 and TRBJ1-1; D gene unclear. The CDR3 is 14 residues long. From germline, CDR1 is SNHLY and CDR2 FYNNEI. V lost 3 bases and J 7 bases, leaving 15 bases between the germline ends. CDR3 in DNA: TGTGCCAGCAGTGAGGGCAGTGCCGCCTATGAAGCTTTCTTT. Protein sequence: CASSEGSAAYEAFF.

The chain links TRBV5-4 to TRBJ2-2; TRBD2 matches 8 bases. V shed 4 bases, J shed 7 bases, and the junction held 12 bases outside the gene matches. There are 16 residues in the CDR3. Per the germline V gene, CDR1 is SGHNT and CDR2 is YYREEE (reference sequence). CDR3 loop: CASSHGTRSGSGELFF. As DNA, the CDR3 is TGTGCCAGCAGCCACGGGACTAGAAGCGGTAGCGGGGAGCTGTTTTTT.

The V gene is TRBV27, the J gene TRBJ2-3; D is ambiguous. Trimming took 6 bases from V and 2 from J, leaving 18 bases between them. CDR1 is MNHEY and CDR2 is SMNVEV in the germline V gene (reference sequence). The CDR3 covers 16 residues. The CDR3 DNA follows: TGTGCCAGCAGCCGTATGGTGGCAGCTCACACAGATACGCAGTATTTT. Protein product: CASSRMVAAHTDTQYF.

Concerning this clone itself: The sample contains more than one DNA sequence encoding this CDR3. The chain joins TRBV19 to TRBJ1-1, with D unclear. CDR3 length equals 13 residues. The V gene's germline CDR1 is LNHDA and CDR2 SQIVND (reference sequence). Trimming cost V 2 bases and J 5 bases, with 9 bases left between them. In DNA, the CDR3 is TGTGCCAGTAGTATATTCAAAGGAACTGAAGCTTTCTTT. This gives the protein CASSIFKGTEAFF.

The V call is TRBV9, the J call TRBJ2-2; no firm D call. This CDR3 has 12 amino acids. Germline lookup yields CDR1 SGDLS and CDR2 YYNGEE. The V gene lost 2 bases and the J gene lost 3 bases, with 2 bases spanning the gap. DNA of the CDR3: TGTGCCAGCAGCGTCCACACCGGGGAGCTGTTTTTT. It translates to CASSVHTGELFF.

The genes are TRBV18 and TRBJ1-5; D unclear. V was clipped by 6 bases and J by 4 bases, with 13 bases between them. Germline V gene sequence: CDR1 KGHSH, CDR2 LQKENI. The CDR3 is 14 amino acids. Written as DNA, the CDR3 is TGTGCCAGCTCCCCCTACGGAGGGAATCAGCCCCAGCATTTT. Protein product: CASSPYGGNQPQHF. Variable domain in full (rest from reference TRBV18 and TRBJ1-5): NAGVMQNPRHLVRRRGQEARLRCSPMKGHSHVYWYRQLPEEGLKFMVYLQKENIIDESGMPKERFSAEFPKEGPSILRIQQVVRGDSAAYFCASSPYGGNQPQHFGDGTRLSIL.

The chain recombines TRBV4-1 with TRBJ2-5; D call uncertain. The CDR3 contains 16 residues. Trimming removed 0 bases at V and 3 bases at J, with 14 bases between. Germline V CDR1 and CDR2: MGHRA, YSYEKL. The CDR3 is CASSQDQRAPEETQYF. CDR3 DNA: TGCGCCAGCAGCCAAGATCAACGGGCCCCGGAAGAGACCCAGTACTTC.

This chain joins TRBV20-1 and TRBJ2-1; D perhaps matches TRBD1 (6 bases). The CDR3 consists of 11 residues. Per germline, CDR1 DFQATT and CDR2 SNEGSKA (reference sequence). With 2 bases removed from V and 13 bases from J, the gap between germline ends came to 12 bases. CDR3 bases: TGCAGTGCTAGATTAGGGGGACCTCAGTTCTTC. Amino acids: CSARLGGPQFF.